A selection of T cell receptor beta chains follows, all from one sample in a study of blood T cell repertoires in COVID-19. Some clones are missing from TCRdb's copy, which holds only in-frame ones; the method was immunoSEQ multiplex PCR. This table holds about 170,000 clones, 80% to 85% found once. The material sequenced was peripheral blood. These receptor sequences come from a woman aged 70-85 years with COVID-19, enrolled during active disease. The CDR3 runs from the conserved cysteine through the conserved F or W. The D gene is left open where the match is weak. Clone sizes are given selectively: once, few, many, or a class where the clone is expanded.

>-|TRBD1|TRBV6-6|TRBJ1-3
TGTGCCAGCAGTCTACGTGACCCGACAGGGACTGGAAACACCATATATTTT
CASSLRDPTGTGNTIYF
>-|-|TRBV7-9|TRBJ2-2
TGTGCCAGCAGCTCAACAGGTACCGGGGAGCTGTTTTTT
CASSSTGTGELFF
>-|TRBD1|TRBV30|TRBJ1-5
TGTGCCTGGAGTGTGAAGGCAGGGGGCGTTCAGCCCCAGCATTTT
CAWSVKAGGVQPQHF
>-|-|TRBV2|TRBJ2-5
TGTGCCAGCAAAGGGACTCCAGGAGGGGTCCGCCAAGAGACCCAGTACTTC
CASKGTPGGVRQETQYF
>-|-|TRBV19|TRBJ2-3
TGTGCCAGTAGCAGAAGAACGGCGGGCACAGATACGCAGTATTTT
CASSRRTAGTDTQYF
>-|-|TRBV11-2|TRBJ1-4
TGTGCCAGCAGCTCGAGTGATACCGGTAATGAAAAACTGTTTTTT
CASSSSDTGNEKLFF
>-|-|TRBV5-1|TRBJ2-7
TGCGCCAGCAGCTCTCACTATTCCTACGAGCAGTACTTC
CASSSHYSYEQYF
>-|TRBD1|TRBV6-1|TRBJ1-1
TGTGCCAGCAGTGGACAGGGACAGACTGAAGCTTTCTTT
CASSGQGQTEAFF
>-|TRBD1|TRBV2|TRBJ2-5
TGTGCCAGCAGGACCAGACGGACAGGAGAAGAGACCCAGTACTTC
CASRTRRTGEETQYF
>-|-|TRBV18|TRBJ1-3
TGTGCCAGCTCACACAGAACGACGGGAACCTCTGGAAACACCATATATTTT
CASSHRTTGTSGNTIYF
>-|TRBD2|TRBV29-1|TRBJ2-3
TGCAGCGCAATAAGGACTAGCGGGGGCCCCACAAATACGCAGTATTTT
CSAIRTSGGPTNTQYF
>-|TRBD1|TRBV13|TRBJ1-1
TGTGCCAGCAGCGGAGATAAACAGGGGGAGAACACTGAAGCTTTCTTT
CASSGDKQGENTEAFF
>-|-|TRBV7-2|TRBJ1-1
TGTGCCAGCAGCTCCCGGGGGGGTTTTGAAGCTTTCTTT
CASSSRGGFEAFF
>-|TRBD2|TRBV5-1|TRBJ2-1
TGCGCCAGCAGCTTAGGTCTGAGGACTAGCGGGAGGGCGAATGAGCAGTTCTTC
CASSLGLRTSGRANEQFF
>once|TRBD2|TRBV18|TRBJ2-7
TGTGCCAGCTCACGGACTAGCGGGGTCAACGAGCAGTACTTC
CASSRTSGVNEQYF
>-|-|TRBV18|TRBJ1-1
TGTGCCAGCTCACCAGACAGGAGGAACACTGAAGCTTTCTTT
CASSPDRRNTEAFF
>-|-|TRBV6-5|TRBJ1-5
TGTGCCAGCAGTTACTGGGGGGGGGCGGGCCAGCCCCAGCATTTT
CASSYWGGAGQPQHF
>-|-|TRBV5-1|TRBJ1-1
TGCGCCAGCATGGGGGAGGGGAACACTGAAGCTTTCTTT
CASMGEGNTEAFF
>-|-|TRBV3-1/TRBV3-2|TRBJ2-7
TGTGCCAGCAGCCATAGTACTGCCAACTACGAGCAGTACTTC
CASSHSTANYEQYF
>-|-|TRBV24-1|TRBJ1-2
TGTGCCACCAGTGACCGTGCGGGGAGGTCTACTGGCTACACCTTC
CATSDRAGRSTGYTF
>-|-|TRBV30|TRBJ1-6
TGTGCCTGGAGTGTATCTACCACGGAGCGTTCACCCCTCCACTTT
CAWSVSTTERSPLHF
>-|-|TRBV2|TRBJ1-1
TGTGCCAGCACCATCCAAACATTGTCGAACACTGAAGCTTTCTTT
CASTIQTLSNTEAFF
>once|-|TRBV11-2|TRBJ2-7
TGTGCCAGCAGCTTAGGAGGCGGTCAAAGCTCCTACGAGCAGTACTTC
CASSLGGGQSSYEQYF
>once|TRBD2|TRBV6-5|TRBJ2-1
TGTGCCAGCAGTTCATCTGGTAAGCGGGGCGGCAATGAGCAGTTCTTC
CASSSSGKRGGNEQFF
>-|-|TRBV15|TRBJ1-2
TGTGCCACCAGCAAGGGAGGGGGATTCAACTATGGCTACACCTTC
CATSKGGGFNYGYTF
>-|-|TRBV28|TRBJ1-2
TGTGCCAGCAGTACAGGGTGGAACTATGGCTACACCTTC
CASSTGWNYGYTF
>once|-|TRBV30|TRBJ1-2
TGTGCCTGGAGTGGAACAACAGGGTTCTATGGCTACACCTTC
CAWSGTTGFYGYTF
>-|TRBD2|TRBV18|TRBJ2-1
TGTGCCAGCTCACCACCGTCTAGCGGTTACAATGAGCAGTTCTTC
CASSPPSSGYNEQFF
>-|-|TRBV6-4|TRBJ1-2
TGTGCCAGCAGCTTTGACAGGAACTATGGCTACACCTTC
CASSFDRNYGYTF
>-|-|TRBV5-1|TRBJ1-3
TGCGCCAGCAGCTTGGCCATAAATTCCGGGGCTGGAAACACCATATATTTT
CASSLAINSGAGNTIYF
>-|-|TRBV5-1|TRBJ2-3
TGCGCCAGCCGGGACTCCAGCGCAGATACGCAGTATTTT
CASRDSSADTQYF
>-|-|TRBV4-2|TRBJ1-2
TGTGCCAGCAGCCAAGATGCAGCTAACTATGGCTACACCTTC
CASSQDAANYGYTF
>-|-|TRBV11-2|TRBJ2-3
TGTGCCAGCAGCCCGGGAAACACAGATACGCAGTATTTT
CASSPGNTDTQYF
>-|-|TRBV5-4|TRBJ2-1
TGTGCCAGCAGCTTGGTGGGGGGATACAATGAGCAGTTCTTC
CASSLVGGYNEQFF
>once|-|TRBV29-1|TRBJ2-1
TGCAGCGCGATTACGGGTTCGGATTACAATGAGCAGTTCTTC
CSAITGSDYNEQFF
>few|TRBD1|TRBV6-6|TRBJ1-4
TGTGCCAGCAGTTACTCGGGACAGGGAAATGAAAAACTGTTTTTT
CASSYSGQGNEKLFF
>-|TRBD2|TRBV19|TRBJ2-3
TGTGCCAGTACCACTATAGCGGGGGACTCAGATACGCAGTATTTT
CASTTIAGDSDTQYF
>-|TRBD2|TRBV6-4|TRBJ2-3
TGTGCCAGCAGCCTAGCGGGGGGATTCTCGGATACGCAGTATTTT
CASSLAGGFSDTQYF
>-|-|TRBV9|TRBJ1-4
TGTGCCAGCAGCGTAGACAGTAATGAAAAACTGTTTTTT
CASSVDSNEKLFF
>-|-|TRBV27|TRBJ1-1
TGTGCCAGCAGTTATCAGGGAAAAGCTTTCTTT
CASSYQGKAFF
>many|TRBD1|TRBV24-1|TRBJ2-3
TGTGCCACCAGTGAACCGGGACAGGGTAGCACAGATACGCAGTATTTT
CATSEPGQGSTDTQYF
>-|-|TRBV7-3|TRBJ1-6
TGTGCCAGCAGCCGGGACAAGAATTCACCCCTCCACTTT
CASSRDKNSPLHF
>-|TRBD2|TRBV30|TRBJ2-1
TGTGCCTCCAAAGCGGGGAGCTCCTACAATGAGCAGTTCTTC
CASKAGSSYNEQFF
>-|-|TRBV6-4|TRBJ1-6
TGTGCCAGCTCCCGGGGGGTCTGGGACAATTCACCCCTCCACTTT
CASSRGVWDNSPLHF
>-|-|TRBV18|TRBJ2-2
TGTGCCAGCTCACCACCGACAGCCGGGGAGCTGTTTTTT
CASSPPTAGELFF
>-|-|TRBV6-1|TRBJ1-5
TGTGCCAGTAAGGGGGAAAATAGCAATCAGCCCCAGCATTTT
CASKGENSNQPQHF
>-|TRBD1|TRBV3-1/TRBV3-2|TRBJ1-2
TGTGCCAGCAGCCAAGCTACTAGGACAGGGCAGGGCGGCTACACCTTC
CASSQATRTGQGGYTF
>-|-|TRBV6-1|TRBJ1-1
TGTGCCAGCAGTGAAGCGAGCATGAACACTGAAGCTTTCTTT
CASSEASMNTEAFF
>once|TRBD1|TRBV5-6|TRBJ2-1
TGTGCCAGCAGCAGGCCGGGACAGGGAGTTTACAATGAGCAGTTCTTC
CASSRPGQGVYNEQFF
>-|-|TRBV28|TRBJ1-2
TGTGCCAGCAGTGCGTGGCCAGCGAGCTACACCTTC
CASSAWPASYTF
>-|-|TRBV2|TRBJ2-7
TGTGCCAGCCTCAACTACCCAAGCGACGAGCAGTACTTC
CASLNYPSDEQYF
>few|-|TRBV7-2|TRBJ2-7
TGTGCCAGCAGCAGTTCGACAGGAGCCTACGAGCAGTACTTC
CASSSSTGAYEQYF